The present T cell receptor beta chain was sequenced within a study of early T cells in non-severe SARS-CoV-2 infection. For the study at large: Sequencing was performed on bulk RNA from unsorted whole blood, leaving chains unpaired.

TCRdb ran MiXCR on the 5' RACE reads and lists one entry per CDR3 protein. The sample has tens of thousands of distinct CDR3 sequences, about 4.2% seen once. Germline loops: CDR1 SGDLS, CDR2 YYNGEE. The CDR3 is 15 residues long. Deletions cut 3 bases from V and 6 bases from J, with 19 bases between. This clonotype was observed many times. The chain carries TRBV9 and TRBJ2-7; D possibly corresponds to TRBD1 (5 bases). This clonotype was sampled from an adult who was a healthcare worker with PCR-confirmed SARS-CoV-2 infection or an uninfected control (not recorded which). The sample taken for sequencing was whole blood. CDR3: CASSETPGLVGEQYF. DNA for the CDR3: TGTGCCAGCAGCGAAACCCCAGGGCTCGTCGGCGAGCAGTACTTC.